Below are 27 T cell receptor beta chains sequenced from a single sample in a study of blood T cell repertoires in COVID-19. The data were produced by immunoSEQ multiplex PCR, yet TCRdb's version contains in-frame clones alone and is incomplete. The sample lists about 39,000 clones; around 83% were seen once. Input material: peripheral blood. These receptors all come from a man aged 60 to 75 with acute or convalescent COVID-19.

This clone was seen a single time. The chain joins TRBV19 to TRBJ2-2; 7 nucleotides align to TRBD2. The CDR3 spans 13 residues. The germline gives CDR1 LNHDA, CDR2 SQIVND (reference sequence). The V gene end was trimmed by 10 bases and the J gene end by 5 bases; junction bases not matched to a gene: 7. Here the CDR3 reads CATRLGGTGELFF. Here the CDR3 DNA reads TGTGCCACCCGATTGGGGGGGACCGGGGAGCTGTTTTTT.

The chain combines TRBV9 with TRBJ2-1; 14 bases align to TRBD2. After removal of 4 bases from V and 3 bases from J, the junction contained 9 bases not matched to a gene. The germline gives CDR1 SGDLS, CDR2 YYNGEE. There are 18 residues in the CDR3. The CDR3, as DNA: TGTGCCAGCAGCCTAGGGACTAGCGGGGGCTACAACTACAATGAGCAGTTCTTC. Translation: CASSLGTSGGYNYNEQFF.

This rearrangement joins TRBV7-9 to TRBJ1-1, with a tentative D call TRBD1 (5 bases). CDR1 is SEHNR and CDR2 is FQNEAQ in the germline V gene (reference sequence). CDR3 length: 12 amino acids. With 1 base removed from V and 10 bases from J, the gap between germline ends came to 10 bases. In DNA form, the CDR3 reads TGTGCCAGCAGCTTAGTTCTCGGGGGAGCTTTCTTT. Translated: CASSLVLGGAFF.

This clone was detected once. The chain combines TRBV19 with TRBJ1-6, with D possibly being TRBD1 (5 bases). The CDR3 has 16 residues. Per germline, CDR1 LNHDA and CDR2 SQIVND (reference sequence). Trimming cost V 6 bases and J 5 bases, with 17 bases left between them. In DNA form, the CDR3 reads TGTGCCAGTAGGCCCGCACAGGAGCGCAATAATTCACCCCTCCACTTT. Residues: CASRPAQERNNSPLHF.

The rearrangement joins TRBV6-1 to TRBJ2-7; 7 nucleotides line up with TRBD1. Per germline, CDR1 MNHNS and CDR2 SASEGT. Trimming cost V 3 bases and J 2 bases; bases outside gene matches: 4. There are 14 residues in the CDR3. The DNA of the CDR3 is TGTGCCAGCAGTGAGACAGGGCTCGCCTACGAGCAGTACTTC. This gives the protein CASSETGLAYEQYF.

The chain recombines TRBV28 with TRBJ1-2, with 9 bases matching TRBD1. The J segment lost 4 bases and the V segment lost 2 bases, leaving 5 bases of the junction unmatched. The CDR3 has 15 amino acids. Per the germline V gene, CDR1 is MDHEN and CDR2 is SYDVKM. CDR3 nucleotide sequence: TGTGCCAGCAGTTTACCTCCGGGACAGGGCTATGGCTACACCTTC. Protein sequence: CASSLPPGQGYGYTF.

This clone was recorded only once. The CDR3 loop reads CASTSTNSNYGYTF. The CDR3 region has the DNA TGTGCCAGCACTTCGACGAACAGCAACTATGGCTACACCTTC. The chain employs TRBV7-9 and TRBJ1-2; D ambiguous. Germline V gene data show CDR1 as SEHNR and CDR2 as FQNEAQ (reference sequence). CDR3 size: 14 residues. The germline V and J ends were trimmed by 7 bases and 2 bases, with 14 bases remaining between them.

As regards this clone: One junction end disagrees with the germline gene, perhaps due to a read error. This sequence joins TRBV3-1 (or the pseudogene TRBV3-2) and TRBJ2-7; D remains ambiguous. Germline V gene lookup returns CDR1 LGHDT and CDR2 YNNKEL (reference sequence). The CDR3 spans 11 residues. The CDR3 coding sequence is TGTGCCAGCAGCCGCCATCCGTCGGTCTTTTTC. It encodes CASSRHPSVFF.

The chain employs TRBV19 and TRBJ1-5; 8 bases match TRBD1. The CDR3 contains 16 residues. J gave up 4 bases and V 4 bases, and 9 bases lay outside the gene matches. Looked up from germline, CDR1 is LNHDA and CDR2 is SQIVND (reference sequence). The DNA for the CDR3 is TGTGCCAGTAGTAGTGACAGGGGTACGGGGAATCAGCCCCAGCATTTT. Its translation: CASSSDRGTGNQPQHF.

The CDR3 protein is CASSHRGQIEETQYF. The CDR3 bases are TGCGCCAGCAGTCATAGGGGACAGATCGAAGAGACCCAGTACTTC. The chain couples TRBV23-1 to TRBJ2-5; 7 bases fit TRBD1. TRBV23-1 is an ORF; its function is uncertain. This CDR3 spans 15 amino acids. V trimming: 3 bases; J trimming: 3 bases; junction bases outside the gene matches: 7.

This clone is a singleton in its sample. CDR3 coding DNA: TGTGCCAGCAGTAGGACAGGGTGGGATAGGTACGAGCAGTACTTC. Translation gives CASSRTGWDRYEQYF. The chain recombines TRBV27 with TRBJ2-7, with TRBD1 matching over 8 bases. The CDR3 spans 15 residues. In germline, CDR1 is MNHEY, CDR2 SMNVEV (reference sequence). V lost 5 bases and J lost 4; bases outside the gene matches: 10.

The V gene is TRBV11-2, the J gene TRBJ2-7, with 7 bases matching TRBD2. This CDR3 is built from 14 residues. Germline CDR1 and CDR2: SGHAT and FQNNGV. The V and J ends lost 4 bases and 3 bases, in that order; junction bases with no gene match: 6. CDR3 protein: CASSSGERGYEQYF. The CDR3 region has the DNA TGTGCCAGCAGCTCCGGAGAGCGGGGCTACGAGCAGTACTTC.

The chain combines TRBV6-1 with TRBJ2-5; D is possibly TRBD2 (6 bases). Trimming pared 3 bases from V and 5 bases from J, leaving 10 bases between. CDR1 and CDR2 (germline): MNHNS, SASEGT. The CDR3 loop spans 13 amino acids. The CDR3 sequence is CASSEGRIETQYF. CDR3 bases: TGTGCCAGCAGTGAGGGGAGGATTGAGACCCAGTACTTC.

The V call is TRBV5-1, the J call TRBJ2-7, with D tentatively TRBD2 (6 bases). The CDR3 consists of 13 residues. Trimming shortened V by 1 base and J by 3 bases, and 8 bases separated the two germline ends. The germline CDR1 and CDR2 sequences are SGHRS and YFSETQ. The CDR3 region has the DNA TGCGCCAGCAGCTTGCGGGGGAACTACGAGCAGTACTTC. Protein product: CASSLRGNYEQYF.

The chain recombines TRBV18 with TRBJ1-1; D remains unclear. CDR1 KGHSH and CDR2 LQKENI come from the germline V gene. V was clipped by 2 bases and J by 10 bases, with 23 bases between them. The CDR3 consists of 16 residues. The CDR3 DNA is TGTGCCAGCTCACCAGACCGCTTTGGGGAGACGTCGGGAGCTTTCTTT. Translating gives CASSPDRFGETSGAFF.

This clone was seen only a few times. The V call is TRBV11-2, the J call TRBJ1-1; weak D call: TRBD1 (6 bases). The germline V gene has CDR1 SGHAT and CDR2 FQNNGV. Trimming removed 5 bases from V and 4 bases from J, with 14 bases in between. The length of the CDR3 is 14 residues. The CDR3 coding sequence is TGTGCCAGCAGCCCTACCCAGGGGATCACTGAAGCTTTCTTT. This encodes CASSPTQGITEAFF.

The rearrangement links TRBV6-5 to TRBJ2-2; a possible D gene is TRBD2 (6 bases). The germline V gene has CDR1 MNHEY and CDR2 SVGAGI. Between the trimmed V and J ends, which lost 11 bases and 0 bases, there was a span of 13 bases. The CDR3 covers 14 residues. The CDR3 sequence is CAGAGMSNTGELFF. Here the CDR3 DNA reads TGTGCCGGCGCGGGGATGTCGAACACCGGGGAGCTGTTTTTT.

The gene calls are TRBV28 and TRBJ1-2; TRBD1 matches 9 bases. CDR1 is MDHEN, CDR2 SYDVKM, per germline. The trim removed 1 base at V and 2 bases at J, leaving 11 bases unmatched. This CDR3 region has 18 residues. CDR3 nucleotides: TGTGCCAGCAGTTTATTTGCCCTAGGACAGGGGAGCAACTATGGCTACACCTTC. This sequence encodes CASSLFALGQGSNYGYTF.

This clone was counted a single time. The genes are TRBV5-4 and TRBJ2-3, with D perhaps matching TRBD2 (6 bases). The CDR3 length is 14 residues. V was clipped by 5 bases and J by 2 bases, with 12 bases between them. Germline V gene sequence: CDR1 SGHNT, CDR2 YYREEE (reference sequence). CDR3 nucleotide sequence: TGTGCCAGCAGTTGGCGGGGTCTCACAGATACGCAGTATTTT. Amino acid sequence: CASSWRGLTDTQYF.

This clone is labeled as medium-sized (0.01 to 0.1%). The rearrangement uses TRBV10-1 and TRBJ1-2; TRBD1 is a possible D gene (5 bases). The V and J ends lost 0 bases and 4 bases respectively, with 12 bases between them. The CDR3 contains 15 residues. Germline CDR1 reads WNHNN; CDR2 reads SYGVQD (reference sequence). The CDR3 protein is CASSESAGVGYGYTF. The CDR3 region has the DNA TGCGCCAGCAGTGAGTCGGCGGGGGTTGGCTATGGCTACACCTTC.

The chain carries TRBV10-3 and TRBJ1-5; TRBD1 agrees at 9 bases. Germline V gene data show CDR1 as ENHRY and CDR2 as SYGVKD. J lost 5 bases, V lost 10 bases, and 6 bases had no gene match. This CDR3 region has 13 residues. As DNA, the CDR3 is TGTGCCACCAGACAGGGGGTGTATCAGCCCCAGCATTTT. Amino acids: CATRQGVYQPQHF.

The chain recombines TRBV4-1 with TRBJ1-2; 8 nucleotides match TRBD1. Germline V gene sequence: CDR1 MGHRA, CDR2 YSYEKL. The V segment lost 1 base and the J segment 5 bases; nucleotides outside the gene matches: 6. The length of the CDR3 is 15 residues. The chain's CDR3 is CASSQVDRDRYGYTF. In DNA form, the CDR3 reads TGCGCCAGCAGCCAAGTGGACAGGGATCGGTATGGCTACACCTTC.

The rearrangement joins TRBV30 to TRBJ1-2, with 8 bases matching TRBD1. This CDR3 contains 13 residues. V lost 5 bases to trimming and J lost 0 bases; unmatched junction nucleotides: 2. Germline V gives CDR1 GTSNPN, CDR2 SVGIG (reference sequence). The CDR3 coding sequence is TGTGCCTGGGCAGGGGGCTCTAACTATGGCTACACCTTC. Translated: CAWAGGSNYGYTF.

The CDR3 bases are TGTGCCAGCAGTTCGACAGGAGTCACTAATGAAAAACTGTTTTTT. As protein: CASSSTGVTNEKLFF. The chain uses TRBV28 and TRBJ1-4; tentative D call: TRBD1 (6 bases). V was clipped by 4 bases and J by 2 bases, with 11 bases between them. The CDR3 has 15 amino acids. The germline CDR1 and CDR2 sequences are MDHEN and SYDVKM. The full variable domain, completed using reference TRBV28 and TRBJ1-4, is DVKVTQSSRYLVKRTGEKVFLECVQDMDHENMFWYRQDPGLGLRLIYFSYDVKMKEKGDIPEGYSVSREKKERFSLILESASTNQTSMYLCASSSTGVTNEKLFFGSGTQLSVL.

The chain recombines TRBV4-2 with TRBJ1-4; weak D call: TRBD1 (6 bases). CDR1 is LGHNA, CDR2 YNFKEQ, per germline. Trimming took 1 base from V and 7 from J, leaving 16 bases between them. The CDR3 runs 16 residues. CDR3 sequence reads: CASSQGSSQGSEKLFF. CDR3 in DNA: TGTGCCAGCAGCCAAGGTTCGTCCCAGGGGAGTGAAAAACTGTTTTTT.

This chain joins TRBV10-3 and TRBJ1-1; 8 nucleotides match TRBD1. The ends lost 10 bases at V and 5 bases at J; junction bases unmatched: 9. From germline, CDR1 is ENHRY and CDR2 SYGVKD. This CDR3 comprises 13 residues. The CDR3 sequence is CASTPGGLTEAFF. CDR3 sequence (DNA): TGTGCCAGCACTCCAGGGGGCTTGACTGAAGCTTTCTTT.

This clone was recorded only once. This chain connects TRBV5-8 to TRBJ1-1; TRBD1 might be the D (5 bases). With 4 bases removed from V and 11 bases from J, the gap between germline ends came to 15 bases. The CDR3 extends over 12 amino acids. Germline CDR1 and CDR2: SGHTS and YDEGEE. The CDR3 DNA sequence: TGTGCCAGCAGCCTTGTACGGGGGGGTGCTTTCTTT. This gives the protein CASSLVRGGAFF.